This TCR beta chain was recovered during a study of cytomegalovirus exposure and HLA in healthy donors. Regarding the study as a whole: A later analysis linked a missense variant in DCLRE1C to the trimming of TCR beta V and J genes. Reportedly, HLA-A and HLA-B alleles of most subjects were accurately predicted from TCR beta. Sequence variants that were highly shared formed a cluster that was likely a sequencing artifact. Within an earlier analysis, most TCR beta V segments proved productive either about 87% or about 30% of the time.

The primer mix had 60 Vbeta and 13 Jbeta primers. The protocol was immunoSEQ multiplex PCR, while the TCRdb copy is restricted to in-frame clones and leaves out a portion. Of approximately 190,000 clones in the sample, 81% were seen once. Turning to this clone: Its antigen is as yet unknown.

The receptor comes from a man aged 50 or older in good health and CMV-seronegative. Sequenced sample: PBMCs.

CDR3 DNA: TGTGCCTGGAGTCCTGCGTATGAAGCTTTCTTT. Protein product: CAWSPAYEAFF. The chain has TRBV30 and TRBJ1-1; D gene uncertain. The length of the CDR3 is 11 residues. V shed 2 bases and J shed 7 bases, with 8 bases lying between them. CDR1 and CDR2 from the germline V gene are GTSNPN and SVGIG (reference sequence). Full variable domain (missing parts from reference TRBV30 and TRBJ1-1): SQTIHQWPATLVQPVGSPLSLECTVEGTSNPNLYWYRQAAGRGLQLLFYSVGIGQISSEVPQNLSASRPQDRQFILSSKKLLLSDSGFYLCAWSPAYEAFFGQGTRLTVV.